This T cell receptor beta chain came from a study of neoadjuvant anti-PD-1 for oral cavity cancer. Study-wide background: Before surgery, most patients got three to four biweekly 3 mg/kg nivolumab doses.

Blood libraries mostly used roughly 0.5 ug genomic DNA, six replicates each. Assay used: immunoSEQ multiplex PCR; TCRdb lists only in-frame clones, some missing. The profile shows several thousand clones, under 70% of them singletons. Time point indicated: after neoadjuvant nivolumab, at surgical resection. Patients had newly diagnosed, untreated stage II-IVA oral cavity squamous cell carcinoma. This CDR3 contains 16 residues. Deletions cut 4 bases from V and 8 bases from J, with 21 bases between. Germline V gene data show CDR1 as SGHDT and CDR2 as YYEEEE. The J gene is TRBJ1-4, the V gene TRBV5-6; D gene ambiguous. The starting material was PBMCs, obtained after nivolumab (anti-PD-1) treatment. The sequence was obtained from a person aged 40 to 85 with oral cavity squamous cell carcinoma. CDR3 in amino acids: CASSLWSGLRREKLFF. CDR3 DNA sequence: TGTGCCAGCAGCCTCTGGTCGGGGTTGCGTCGGGAAAAACTGTTTTTT.